This is a list of T cell receptor beta chains from one sample in a study of ipilimumab plus nivolumab after autologous stem cell transplantation. The table came from immunoSEQ multiplex PCR; TCRdb's copy has only in-frame clones and leaves some out. The sample includes about 920 clones, 73% of them seen just once. Sequenced here: PBMCs, sampled in a trial of ipilimumab plus nivolumab as post-transplant consolidation. The receptors were sampled from a male donor with primary mediastinal lymphoma. Both conserved end residues are part of each CDR3. D genes are given only for firm matches. The size of a clone is reported for some rows only, either as once, few or many, or as a class for expanded clones.

TRBD1,TRBV6-1,-,TRBJ1-1,TGTGCCAGCAGTCGAGGGGACAGGAGCACTGAAGCTTTCTTT,CASSRGDRSTEAFF
TRBD1,TRBV29-1,-,TRBJ2-7,TGCAGCGCCCAATACCCCGGACAGGGGGCTTACGAGCAGTACTTC,CSAQYPGQGAYEQYF
TRBD1,TRBV7-9,-,TRBJ2-7,TGTGCCAGCAGCTGGACAGGAACGAACTCCTACGAGCAGTACTTC,CASSWTGTNSYEQYF
-,TRBV6-9,-,TRBJ2-7,TGTGCCAGCAGCTCATACCGGGACACATCCTACGAGCAGTACTTC,CASSSYRDTSYEQYF
-,TRBV19,-,TRBJ1-4,TGTGCCAGTAGTGACATCAGGGGAGAAAAACTGTTTTTT,CASSDIRGEKLFF
TRBD1,TRBV5-3,-,TRBJ1-2,TGTGCCAGCAGCGACCGGGACAGGGGCTACTATGGCTACACCTTC,CASSDRDRGYYGYTF
TRBD1,TRBV5-1,-,TRBJ2-7,TGCGCCAGCAGCTTCCTGTCAGGGGGAACCTACGAGCAGTACTTC,CASSFLSGGTYEQYF
-,TRBV7-7,-,TRBJ2-6,TGTGCCAGCAGCGTCTATCGAGTGCCACAAAGTCGGGCCAACGTCCTGACTTTC,CASSVYRVPQSRANVLTF
-,TRBV1,-,TRBJ1-2,TGCACCAGCAGGGACGTCAGTTTGCGAAAGACCTATGGCTACACCTTC,CTSRDVSLRKTYGYTF
-,TRBV2,hyperexpanded,TRBJ1-5,TGTGCCACCCAGGACACGAATAGCAATCAGCCCCAGCATTTT,CATQDTNSNQPQHF
TRBD2,TRBV9,-,TRBJ2-3,TGTGCCAGCAGCGTAGGGACTAGCGGGAGGGCCGGAAGAGATACGCAGTATTTT,CASSVGTSGRAGRDTQYF
-,TRBV11-1,-,TRBJ2-6,TGTGCCAGCAGCGACTGGCCACAAAGTCGGGCCAACGTCCTGACTTTC,CASSDWPQSRANVLTF
TRBD1,TRBV7-9,-,TRBJ2-7,TGTGCCAGCAGCCACGCCTCCGGGACAGGGAGCCACGAGCAGTACTTC,CASSHASGTGSHEQYF
-,TRBV6-5,-,TRBJ2-7,TGTGCCAGCAGTTACTCTACCAGGACGGACGAGCAGTACTTC,CASSYSTRTDEQYF
-,TRBV6-6,few,TRBJ1-1,TGTGCCAGCAGTTACTGGCAGGGCGGTGAAGCTTTCTTT,CASSYWQGGEAFF
TRBD1,TRBV7-9,few,TRBJ1-4,TGTGCCAGCAGCGTGACAGGGAGCAATGAAAAACTGTTTTTT,CASSVTGSNEKLFF
TRBD1,TRBV5-1,-,TRBJ2-5,TGCGCCAGCAGCTGGGGACAGGGGGGGCTGAAGCAAGAGACCCAGTACTTC,CASSWGQGGLKQETQYF
-,TRBV28,-,TRBJ2-1,TGTGCCAGCAGGCCAGTCGGGGGCACCTACAATGAGCAGTTCTTC,CASRPVGGTYNEQFF
-,TRBV5-5,once,TRBJ1-2,TGTGCCAGCAGCTTAGTGAGTGGCTACACCTTC,CASSLVSGYTF
-,TRBV2,-,TRBJ1-6,TGTGCCAGCAGTGAATCCGAGGATCCACCCCTCCACTTT,CASSESEDPPLHF
-,TRBV28,-,TRBJ2-7,TGTGCCAGCAGAAACACAGGTTACGGGGGAGAAGAGCAGTACTTC,CASRNTGYGGEEQYF
-,TRBV28,-,TRBJ1-6,TGTGCCAGCAGTCCCCCCAGGGCTAGCAAACCCCTCCACTTT,CASSPPRASKPLHF
-,TRBV25-1,-,TRBJ1-2,TGTGCCAGCACCCTCTCCGGGACCCCCCACGGTGGCTACACCTTC,CASTLSGTPHGGYTF
TRBD1,TRBV28,-,TRBJ1-6,TGTGCCAGCAGTTTAGTCCGGACAGGGGGGGCTTCACCCCTCCACTTT,CASSLVRTGGASPLHF
-,TRBV6-5,-,TRBJ2-7,TGTGCCAGCAGTTCGTCCAGAGGGGTCGAGCAGTACTTC,CASSSSRGVEQYF
TRBD2,TRBV9,-,TRBJ2-2,TGTGCCAGCAGCGTAGAACTAGCGGGGCTCGGGGAGCTGTTTTTT,CASSVELAGLGELFF
TRBD2,TRBV30,-,TRBJ2-2,TGTGCCTGGAGGTCGGGGGGATACACCGGGGAGCTGTTTTTT,CAWRSGGYTGELFF
-,TRBV5-1,-,TRBJ1-1,TGCGCCAGCAGCTTAAACAGGGAAGAGAACACTGAAGCTTTCTTT,CASSLNREENTEAFF
-,TRBV7-8,-,TRBJ2-1,TGTGCCAGCAGCCCGAGGCAGCTTGGCCAAGACAATGAGCAGTTCTTC,CASSPRQLGQDNEQFF
-,TRBV19,once,TRBJ2-1,TGTGCCAGTAGTTCGCGGAGGTCGCATGAGCAGTTCTTC,CASSSRRSHEQFF
TRBD2,TRBV5-1,few,TRBJ2-2,TGCGCCAGCAGCTTGAGAATTAGGCCGGGACTAGCGGGTTCCACCGGGGAGCTGTTTTTT,CASSLRIRPGLAGSTGELFF
TRBD1,TRBV19,-,TRBJ2-4,TGTGCCAGTACTCCCGGGACAGGGAGAGACATTCAGTACTTC,CASTPGTGRDIQYF
-,TRBV5-5,-,TRBJ1-2,TGTGCCAGCCACTTATATGTCTCGCGGACCTATGGCTACACCTTC,CASHLYVSRTYGYTF
-,TRBV11-3,-,TRBJ2-2,TGTGCCAGCAGCTCGCGGGACAGTAACTCCGGGGAGCTGTTTTTT,CASSSRDSNSGELFF
-,TRBV28,-,TRBJ1-1,TGTGCCAGCAGTTTAGGGAGCTACACTGAAGCTTTCTTT,CASSLGSYTEAFF
TRBD2,TRBV9,-,TRBJ2-1,TGTGCCAGCAGCGCAGATCTAGCGGGGGCTTACAATGAGCAGTTCTTC,CASSADLAGAYNEQFF
-,TRBV27,-,TRBJ2-3,TGTGCCAGCAGTCCGCCCACCTCGACAGCCACAGATACGCAGTATTTT,CASSPPTSTATDTQYF
-,TRBV10-3,once,TRBJ1-2,TGTGCCATCAGTGACCTTACAGATGATTACGGCTACACCTTC,CAISDLTDDYGYTF
-,TRBV7-9,-,TRBJ1-2,TGTGCCAGCAGCTTAGAGGGGAACTATGGCTACACCTTC,CASSLEGNYGYTF
TRBD2,TRBV5-1,-,TRBJ2-3,TGCGCCAGCAGCTTCGCTGGGACTAGTTCAGATACGCAGTATTTT,CASSFAGTSSDTQYF
-,TRBV28,-,TRBJ2-5,TGTGCCAGCAGGTCCAGATCGGGAGAGACCCAGTACTTC,CASRSRSGETQYF
-,TRBV4-1,-,TRBJ1-2,TGCGCCAGCAGCCGCGGGACTGATGGCTACACCTTC,CASSRGTDGYTF
TRBD1,TRBV5-6,-,TRBJ1-5,TGTGCCAGCAGCCCCTGGGACAGGGATCAGCCCCAGCATTTT,CASSPWDRDQPQHF
-,TRBV19,few,TRBJ2-6,TGTGCCAGTAGCCAACCTGGGGCCAACGTCCTGACTTTC,CASSQPGANVLTF
TRBD1,TRBV28,-,TRBJ2-3,TGTGCCAGCAGTTGGACAGGGACTAGCACAGATACGCAGTATTTT,CASSWTGTSTDTQYF
-,TRBV28,once,TRBJ1-4,TGTGCCAGCATTCGTGGGGGAGCAACTAATGAAAAACTGTTTTTT,CASIRGGATNEKLFF